This T cell receptor (beta chain) was profiled in a study of T cells after yellow fever vaccination. This clonotype has only a few counts. TCRdb used MiXCR to reprocess the 5' RACE reads, holding one entry per CDR3 protein. The table includes 250,000 to 400,000 distinct CDR3 sequences, roughly 4.3% detected once. This CDR3 comprises 12 residues. CDR1 is SGHVS, CDR2 FQNEAQ, per germline. The ends were cut back, 0 bases at V and 7 bases at J, with 5 bases in the middle. Sample: PBMCs, taken 5 days after the yellow fever booster vaccination. The source is a man aged 18 to 35 who received the YFV17D yellow fever vaccine. The gene calls are TRBV7-8 and TRBJ2-3; D call uncertain. The CDR3 region is CASSLALHTQYF. The CDR3, as DNA: TGTGCCAGCAGCTTAGCGTTGCATACGCAGTATTTT.